The rows below give T cell receptor beta chains drawn from one sample of a study of read filtering for tumor transcriptome and immune sequencing. TCRdb itself ran the reads through MiXCR, one entry per CDR3 protein. The repertoire consists of roughly 60,000 distinct CDR3 sequences, with about 20% occurring once and the leading ten covering roughly 15%. The source material was a population of CD138-negative cells sorted from bone marrow. The receptors were sampled from a donor aged 40 or older with multiple myeloma. Each CDR3 is given with its conserved first and last residue. Each record gives: D gene, V gene, J gene, clone size, CDR3 protein, CDR3 DNA. D genes are given only for firm matches. Clone size appears in some rows only: once, few, many, or a class for an expanded clone.

.	TRBV6-6	TRBJ2-1	many	CASSHNNEQFF	TGTGCCAGCAGTCATAACAATGAGCAGTTCTTC
.	TRBV5-1	TRBJ2-1	many	CASSGVGGRTNNEQFF	TGCGCCAGCAGCGGCGTAGGGGGACGGACCAACAATGAGCAGTTCTTC
.	TRBV13	TRBJ2-7	.	CASSVRGGLYF	TGTGCCAGCAGCGTCAGGGGTGGTCTGTACTTC
.	TRBV6-1	TRBJ2-2	.	CASSLQVRTSNTGELLF	TGTGCCAGCAGCCTCCAGGTCAGAACGTCGAACACCGGGGAGCTGCTTTTT
TRBD2	TRBV20-1	TRBJ2-5	many	CSAIPGLAGEETQYF	TGCAGTGCTATTCCCGGACTAGCGGGAGAAGAGACCCAGTACTTC
TRBD1	TRBV5-1	TRBJ2-1	.	CASSLYAAGTGMDQQFF	TGCGCCAGCAGCTTATACGCCGCCGGGACAGGTATGGATCAGCAGTTCTTC
.	TRBV2	TRBJ2-1	many	CASRFGQLNEQFF	TGTGCCAGCAGATTCGGTCAGCTGAATGAGCAGTTCTTC
.	TRBV28	TRBJ2-7	many	CASTAPGDEQYF	TGTGCCAGCACCGCTCCGGGGGACGAGCAGTACTTC
.	TRBV4-1	TRBJ2-3	few	CASSQETVTTDTQYF	TGCGCCAGCAGCCAAGAGACAGTTACCACAGATACGCAGTATTTT
TRBD1	TRBV15	TRBJ1-2	many	CATSRGTGDGYTF	TGTGCCACCAGCAGAGGAACAGGGGACGGCTACACCTTC
TRBD2	TRBV7-2	TRBJ2-7	.	CASSPGTNIEQYF	TGTGCCAGCAGCCCCGGGACTAATATCGAGCAGTACTTC
.	TRBV11-2	TRBJ1-5	many	CASADSHNQPQHF	TGTGCCAGCGCTGACAGCCACAATCAGCCCCAGCATTTT
.	TRBV6-1	TRBJ1-5	.	CASSEGIGGSQPQHF	TGTGCCAGCAGTGAAGGTATTGGGGGGAGTCAGCCCCAGCATTTT
TRBD1	TRBV23-1	TRBJ1-5	.	CASSQSTLWTGNGQPQHF	TGCGCCAGCAGTCAATCGACTCTTTGGACAGGGAACGGGCAGCCCCAGCATTTT
.	TRBV7-9	TRBJ1-4	many	CASSLDQAVSNEKLFF	TGTGCCAGCAGCTTAGATCAGGCAGTTTCCAATGAAAAACTGTTTTTT
.	TRBV18	TRBJ2-3	many	CASSPRDNRVADTQYF	TGTGCCAGCTCACCCCGAGATAACAGGGTTGCAGATACGCAGTATTTT
.	TRBV20-1	TRBJ1-2	.	CSARERPGLSDYGYTF	TGCAGTGCTAGAGAACGTCCGGGGCTGAGCGACTATGGCTACACCTTC
.	TRBV5-4	TRBJ1-2	many	CASSLEPASYTF	TGTGCCAGCAGCTTAGAGCCCGCCAGCTACACCTTC
TRBD1	TRBV20-1	TRBJ2-1	.	CSAPRDRYNEQFF	TGCAGTGCTCCCCGGGACAGGTACAATGAGCAGTTCTTC
.	TRBV28	TRBJ1-2	many	CASSSTSSYGYTF	TGTGCCAGCAGTTCAACAAGCTCCTATGGCTACACCTTC
TRBD2	TRBV4-1	TRBJ2-5	many	CASSLRLAGGPEETQYF	TGCGCCAGCAGCCTTAGACTAGCGGGAGGGCCAGAAGAGACCCAGTACTTC
TRBD2	TRBV7-3	TRBJ2-3	many	CASSPGTSGMDTQYF	TGTGCCAGCAGCCCAGGGACTAGCGGGATGGATACGCAGTATTTT
.	TRBV12-3/TRBV12-4	TRBJ2-3	many	CASSSWGSTDTQYF	TGTGCCAGCAGTTCGTGGGGGAGCACAGATACGCAGTATTTT
.	TRBV2	TRBJ1-1	many	CASSDTEMNTEAFF	TGTGCCAGCAGTGATACGGAGATGAACACTGAAGCTTTCTTT
TRBD2	TRBV29-1	TRBJ2-1	many	CSAGTSGSKQFF	TGCAGCGCCGGGACTAGCGGGAGTAAGCAGTTCTTC
.	TRBV7-9	TRBJ2-2	many	CASSPRDPIPGELFF	TGTGCCAGCAGCCCGCGGGACCCGATTCCCGGGGAGCTGTTTTTT
.	TRBV20-1	TRBJ2-6	.	CSARGTAGASVLTF	TGCAGTGCTAGAGGTACAGCTGGGGCCAGCGTCCTGACTTTC
TRBD2	TRBV24-1	TRBJ2-1	many	CATMASGSYGQFF	TGTGCCACCATGGCTAGCGGGAGCTATGGGCAGTTCTTC
TRBD1	TRBV5-4	TRBJ2-3	.	CASSSEDRGRGDTQYF	TGTGCCAGCAGCTCAGAAGACAGGGGGCGCGGAGATACGCAGTATTTT
.	TRBV12-3/TRBV12-4	TRBJ2-5	many	CASSKTEGGETQYF	TGTGCCAGCAGCAAGACGGAGGGGGGGGAGACCCAGTACTTC
.	TRBV27	TRBJ1-5	few	CASSLWSWQGLGNQPQHF	TGTGCCAGCAGTTTATGGTCGTGGCAGGGTTTAGGCAATCAGCCCCAGCATTTT
.	TRBV28	TRBJ1-2	few	CASSHPLEDSYGYTF	TGTGCCAGCAGTCACCCCTTGGAGGACAGCTATGGCTACACCTTC
.	TRBV3-1	TRBJ2-5	many	CASSLRGRETQYF	TGTGCCAGCTCGCTTCGGGGAAGGGAGACCCAGTACTTC
.	TRBV2	TRBJ2-1	few	CASSVLGRGEFRVF	TGTGCCAGCAGTGTCTTGGGCAGGGGGGAGTTTAGGGTCTTC
TRBD2	TRBV6-2/TRBV6-3	TRBJ2-7	many	CASSGLAGSSYEQYF	TGTGCCAGCTCTGGACTAGCGGGTTCCTCCTACGAGCAGTACTTC
.	TRBV5-1	TRBJ2-6	many	CASSFGAGANVLTF	TGCGCCAGCAGCTTTGGGGCTGGGGCCAACGTCCTGACTTTC
TRBD1	TRBV20-1	TRBJ2-4	.	CSATRTGWNIQYF	TGCAGTGCTACAAGGACAGGGTGGAACATTCAGTACTTC
.	TRBV7-8	TRBJ1-5	many	CASTAGRGGRLSNQPQHF	TGTGCCAGCACCGCCGGCCGGGGGGGACGGTTAAGCAATCAGCCCCAGCATTTT
.	TRBV29-1	TRBJ1-2	.	CSVETGQDDYTF	TGCAGCGTCGAAACGGGGCAGGATGACTACACCTTC
.	TRBV12-3/TRBV12-4	TRBJ1-6	many	CASSLGDGNSPLHF	TGTGCCAGCAGTTTAGGGGACGGTAATTCACCCCTCCACTTT
.	TRBV29-1	TRBJ1-1	many	CSPGGGTEAFF	TGCAGCCCCGGAGGTGGGACTGAAGCTTTCTTT
.	TRBV23-1	TRBJ2-7	many	CASSQFRSQGTEQYF	TGCGCCAGCAGTCAATTTCGGTCGCAGGGAACCGAGCAGTACTTC
.	TRBV20-1	TRBJ1-5	many	CSARPQFSQPQHF	TGCAGTGCTAGACCTCAATTCAGTCAGCCCCAGCATTTT
.	TRBV28	TRBJ2-7	many	CASTYGGYEQYF	TGTGCCAGCACGTACGGGGGCTACGAGCAGTACTTC
.	TRBV3-1	TRBJ2-2	once	CASSQEATGELFF	TGTGCCAGCAGCCAAGAGGCCACCGGGGAGCTGTTTTTT
TRBD2	TRBV12-3/TRBV12-4	TRBJ2-7	many	CASSPSGRASSEQYF	TGTGCCAGCAGCCCCAGCGGGAGGGCCTCGAGCGAGCAGTACTTC
TRBD1	TRBV6-1	TRBJ2-3	many	CASIRQGSTDTQYF	TGTGCCAGCATACGACAGGGCAGCACAGATACGCAGTATTTT